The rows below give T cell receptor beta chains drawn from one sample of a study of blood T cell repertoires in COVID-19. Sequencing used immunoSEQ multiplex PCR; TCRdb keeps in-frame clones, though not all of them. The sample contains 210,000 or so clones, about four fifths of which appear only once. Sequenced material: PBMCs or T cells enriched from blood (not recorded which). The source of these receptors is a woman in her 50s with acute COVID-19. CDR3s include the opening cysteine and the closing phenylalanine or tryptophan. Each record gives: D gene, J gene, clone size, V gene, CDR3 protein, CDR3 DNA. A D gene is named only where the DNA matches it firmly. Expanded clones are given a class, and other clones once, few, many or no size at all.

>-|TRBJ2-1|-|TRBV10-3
CAISAGLPPLYNEQFF
TGTGCCATCAGTGCGGGACTCCCACCTCTTTACAATGAGCAGTTCTTC
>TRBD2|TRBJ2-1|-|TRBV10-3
CAISTGLVSGEQFF
TGTGCCATCAGTACGGGACTAGTTTCGGGTGAGCAGTTCTTC
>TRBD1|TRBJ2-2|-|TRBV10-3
CAISESTPGQTNTGELFF
TGTGCCATCAGTGAATCCACCCCGGGACAGACGAACACCGGGGAGCTGTTTTTT
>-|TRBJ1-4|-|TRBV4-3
CASGRDKNEKLFF
TGCGCCAGCGGGAGAGACAAGAATGAAAAACTGTTTTTT
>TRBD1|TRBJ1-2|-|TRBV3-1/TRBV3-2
CASTRQGTNYGYTF
TGTGCCAGCACCCGACAGGGTACCAACTATGGCTACACCTTC
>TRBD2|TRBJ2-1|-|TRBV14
CASSRGLAGGHNEQFF
TGTGCCAGCAGCCGGGGACTAGCGGGGGGGCATAATGAGCAGTTCTTC
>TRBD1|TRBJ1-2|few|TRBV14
CASSQTGDRVYGYTF
TGTGCCAGCAGCCAGACGGGGGACAGGGTGTATGGCTACACCTTC
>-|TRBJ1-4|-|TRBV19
CASSEGTSNEKLFF
TGTGCCAGTAGCGAGGGGACATCAAATGAAAAACTGTTTTTT
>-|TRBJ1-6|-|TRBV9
CASSPFAGSAANSPLHF
TGTGCCAGCAGCCCTTTCGCAGGCTCGGCAGCAAATTCACCCCTCCACTTT
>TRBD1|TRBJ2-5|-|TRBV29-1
CSVNRGQETQYF
TGCAGCGTAAACAGGGGACAAGAGACCCAGTACTTC
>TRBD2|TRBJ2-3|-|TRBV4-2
CASSQASSGTSIDTQYF
TGTGCCAGCAGCCAAGCATCGAGCGGGACTAGCATCGATACGCAGTATTTT
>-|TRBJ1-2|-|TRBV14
CASSDRINYGYTF
TGTGCCAGCAGCGACAGGATTAACTATGGCTACACCTTC
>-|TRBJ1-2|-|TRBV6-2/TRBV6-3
CASSSTDRLIYGYTF
TGTGCCAGCAGCTCAACCGACAGGTTAATCTATGGCTACACCTTC
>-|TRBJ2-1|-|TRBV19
CASSKGTARYNEQFF
TGTGCCAGTAGTAAGGGGACTGCCCGCTACAATGAGCAGTTCTTC
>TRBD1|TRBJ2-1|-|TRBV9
CARRQYRGHLNEQFF
TGTGCCAGAAGACAATACAGGGGGCATCTGAATGAGCAGTTCTTC
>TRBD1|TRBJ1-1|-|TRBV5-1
CASSWDSPNTEAFF
TGCGCCAGCAGCTGGGACAGTCCGAACACTGAAGCTTTCTTT
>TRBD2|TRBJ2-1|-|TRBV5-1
CASSLPSGDNNEQFF
TGCGCCAGCAGCTTGCCTAGCGGGGACAACAATGAGCAGTTCTTC
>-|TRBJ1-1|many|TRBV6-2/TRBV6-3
CASSSPRGNTEAFF
TGTGCCAGCAGTTCGCCCAGGGGGAACACTGAAGCTTTCTTT
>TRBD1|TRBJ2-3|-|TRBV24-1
CATRTGTTDTQYF
TGTGCCACCAGGACAGGGACCACAGATACGCAGTATTTT
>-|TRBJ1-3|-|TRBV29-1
CSVDSGSGNTIYF
TGCAGCGTTGATTCGGGCTCTGGAAACACCATATATTTT
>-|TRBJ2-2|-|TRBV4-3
CASSRPKNGTPNTGELFF
TGCGCCAGCAGCCGACCCAAAAATGGGACACCGAACACCGGGGAGCTGTTTTTT
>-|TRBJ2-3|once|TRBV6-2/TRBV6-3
CASRPDLAQSTDTQYF
TGTGCCAGCAGGCCTGATCTAGCACAGAGCACAGATACGCAGTATTTT
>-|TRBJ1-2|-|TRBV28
CASSLDLTGRSGYTF
TGTGCCAGCAGTTTAGACCTTACAGGGCGGAGCGGCTACACCTTC
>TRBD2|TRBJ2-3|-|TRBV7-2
CASSLSEPSGGARDTQYF
TGTGCCAGCAGCTTAAGTGAACCTAGCGGGGGGGCAAGAGATACGCAGTATTTT
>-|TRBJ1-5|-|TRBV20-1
CSASDQTNQPQHF
TGCAGTGCTAGTGACCAGACTAATCAGCCCCAGCATTTT
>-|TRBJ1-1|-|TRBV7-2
CASSFARGSTEAFF
TGTGCCAGCAGCTTCGCCAGGGGTAGCACTGAAGCTTTCTTT
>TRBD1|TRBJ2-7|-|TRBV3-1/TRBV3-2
CASSPSGTAAYEQYF
TGTGCCAGCAGTCCCTCCGGGACAGCGGCCTACGAGCAGTACTTC
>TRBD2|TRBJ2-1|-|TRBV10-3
CAISGVERGANEQFF
TGTGCCATCAGTGGTGTGGAGCGGGGGGCTAATGAGCAGTTCTTC
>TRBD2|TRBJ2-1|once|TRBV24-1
CATSDIKRGTSYNEQFF
TGTGCCACCAGTGACATCAAGCGGGGGACATCCTACAATGAGCAGTTCTTC
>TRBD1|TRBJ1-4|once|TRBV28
CASSPGQAWVYEKLFF
TGTGCCAGCAGTCCAGGACAGGCGTGGGTCTATGAAAAACTGTTTTTT
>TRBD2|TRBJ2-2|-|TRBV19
CASRRTSGRAQSGGELFF
TGTGCCAGTAGACGTACTAGCGGGAGGGCCCAATCGGGCGGGGAGCTGTTTTTT
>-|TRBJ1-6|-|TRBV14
CASSQSDLTGSPLHF
TGTGCCAGCAGCCAATCCGATTTGACAGGCTCACCCCTCCACTTT
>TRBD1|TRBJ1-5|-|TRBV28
CASRTPGQGHYQPQHF
TGTGCCAGCAGGACCCCGGGACAGGGGCATTATCAGCCCCAGCATTTT
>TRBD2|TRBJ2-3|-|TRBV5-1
CASTPLGGSLRTDTQYF
TGCGCCAGCACCCCACTAGGCGGGAGCCTACGCACAGATACGCAGTATTTT
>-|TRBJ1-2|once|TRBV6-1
CASSEISIANYGYTF
TGTGCCAGCAGTGAAATATCGATAGCTAACTATGGCTACACCTTC
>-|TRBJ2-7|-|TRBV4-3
CASSHGPFSGEGSYEQYF
TGCGCCAGCAGCCATGGCCCCTTTTCGGGGGAAGGTTCCTACGAGCAGTACTTC
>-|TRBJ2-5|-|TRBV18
CACHGQRQETQYF
TGTGCCTGCCACGGACAGCGCCAAGAGACCCAGTACTTC
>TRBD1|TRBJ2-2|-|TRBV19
CASNPGTGAGELFF
TGTGCCAGTAACCCAGGGACAGGGGCCGGGGAGCTGTTTTTT
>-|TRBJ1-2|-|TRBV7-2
CASSLQGYGYTF
TGTGCCAGCAGCTTACAGGGCTATGGCTACACCTTC
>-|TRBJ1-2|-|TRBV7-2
CASSTRQAYGYTF
TGTGCCAGCAGCACCCGACAGGCCTATGGCTACACCTTC
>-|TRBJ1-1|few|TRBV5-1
CASSSLEGVRTEAFF
TGCGCCAGCAGCTCCCTGGAGGGAGTGAGGACTGAAGCTTTCTTT
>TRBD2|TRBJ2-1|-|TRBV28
CASSFWTSVDNEQFF
TGTGCCAGCAGTTTTTGGACTAGCGTCGACAATGAGCAGTTCTTC
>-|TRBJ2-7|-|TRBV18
CASSLKGASYEQYF
TGTGCCAGCTCACTAAAGGGAGCCTCCTACGAGCAGTACTTC
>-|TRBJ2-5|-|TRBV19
CASSTPWANEETQYF
TGTGCCAGTAGTACCCCCTGGGCCAATGAAGAGACCCAGTACTTC
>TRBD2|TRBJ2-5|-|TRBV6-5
CASTPGLAEETQYF
TGTGCCAGCACTCCGGGACTAGCGGAAGAGACCCAGTACTTC
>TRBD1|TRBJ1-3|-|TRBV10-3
CAINDRAGNTIYF
TGTGCCATCAATGACAGGGCTGGAAACACCATATATTTT
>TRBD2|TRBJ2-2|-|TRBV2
CASSPGTSRTGELFF
TGTGCCAGCAGCCCCGGGACTAGCCGCACCGGGGAGCTGTTTTTT
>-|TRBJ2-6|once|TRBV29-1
CSIRQAGANVLTF
TGCAGCATAAGACAGGCTGGGGCCAACGTCCTGACTTTC
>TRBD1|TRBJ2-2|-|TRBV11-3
CASSLGDRVSDTGELFF
TGTGCCAGCAGCTTAGGGGACAGGGTGTCTGACACCGGGGAGCTGTTTTTT
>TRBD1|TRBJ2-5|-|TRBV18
CASLSGQGVQETQYF
TGTGCCAGCCTCTCCGGACAGGGGGTCCAAGAGACCCAGTACTTC
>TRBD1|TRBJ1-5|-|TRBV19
CASTATGWNNQPQHF
TGTGCCAGTACCGCGACAGGGTGGAACAATCAGCCCCAGCATTTT
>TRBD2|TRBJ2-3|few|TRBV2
CASRVGGAADTQYF
TGTGCCAGCAGAGTCGGGGGGGCTGCGGATACGCAGTATTTT
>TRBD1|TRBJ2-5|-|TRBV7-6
CASSWTGQETQYF
TGTGCCAGCAGCTGGACAGGGCAAGAGACCCAGTACTTC
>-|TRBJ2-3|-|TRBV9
CASSVGGTDTQYF
TGTGCCAGCAGCGTAGGCGGAACAGATACGCAGTATTTT
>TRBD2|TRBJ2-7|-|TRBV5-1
CASSSGLVGYEQYF
TGCGCCAGCAGCTCCGGACTAGTTGGCTACGAGCAGTACTTC
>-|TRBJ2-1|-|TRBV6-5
CASNQGDNEQFF
TGTGCCAGCAACCAGGGCGACAATGAGCAGTTCTTC
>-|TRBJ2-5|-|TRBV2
CASRELVETQYF
TGTGCCAGCAGAGAACTAGTGGAGACCCAGTACTTC
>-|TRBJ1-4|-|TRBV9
CASSEGQWGEKLFF
TGTGCCAGCAGCGAAGGACAGTGGGGTGAAAAACTGTTTTTT
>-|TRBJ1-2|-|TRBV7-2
CASGQTNYGYTF
TGTGCCAGCGGACAGACAAACTATGGCTACACCTTC
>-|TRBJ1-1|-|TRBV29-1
CSVRTGAEAFF
TGCAGCGTGCGAACCGGGGCTGAAGCTTTCTTT